Listed below are T cell receptor beta chains from one sample, sequenced in a study of shared clonotypes between healthy human individuals. Some clones are missing from TCRdb's copy, which holds only in-frame ones; the method was immunoSEQ multiplex PCR. The sample includes 2,500,000 or so clones, around nine tenths seen only once; the top ten take around 0.14%. The source material was naive CD4+ T cells sorted from blood. These receptors all come from a man aged 18 to 29 in good health. CDR3s include the opening cysteine and the closing phenylalanine or tryptophan. The D gene is left open where the match is weak. Clone size is stated in some rows and not others, as once, few, many or a class when expanded.

J,size,D,V,CDR3,DNA
TRBJ2-1,.,TRBD2,TRBV11-1,CASSLRSGGDARAYNEQFF,TGTGCCAGCAGCTTAAGGAGCGGGGGCGACGCAAGAGCCTACAATGAGCAGTTCTTC
TRBJ1-5,.,.,TRBV5-1,CASSPHAGGNQPQHF,TGCGCCAGCAGCCCTCACGCAGGGGGCAATCAGCCCCAGCATTTT
TRBJ1-2,few,TRBD1,TRBV6-5,CASRSPRDRYGYTF,TGTGCCAGCAGGTCCCCCCGGGACAGGTATGGCTACACCTTC
TRBJ1-1,.,.,TRBV6-5,CASSYVWGTTEAFF,TGTGCCAGCAGTTACGTCTGGGGGACCACTGAAGCTTTCTTT
TRBJ2-1,.,TRBD2,TRBV19,CASMQGLAGFNEQFF,TGTGCCAGTATGCAGGGACTAGCGGGATTTAATGAGCAGTTCTTC
TRBJ2-5,.,TRBD2,TRBV15,CATSRGLAGGGETQYF,TGTGCCACCAGCAGAGGTCTAGCGGGAGGAGGGGAGACCCAGTACTTC
TRBJ2-2,.,TRBD2,TRBV6-5,CASTPAGYKGELFF,TGTGCCAGCACCCCAGCGGGGTATAAGGGGGAGCTGTTTTTT
TRBJ1-3,.,.,TRBV5-1,CASSLGTPSGNTIYF,TGCGCCAGCAGCTTGGGGACCCCCTCTGGAAACACCATATATTTT
TRBJ2-1,once,.,TRBV18,CASSPGPRNEQFF,TGTGCCAGCTCACCGGGACCCCGCAATGAGCAGTTCTTC
TRBJ2-5,.,TRBD1,TRBV5-4,CASSEGRTGGRETQYF,TGTGCCAGCAGCGAAGGGCGCACAGGGGGTCGGGAGACCCAGTACTTC
TRBJ2-5,.,.,TRBV15,CATSRLQRDQETQYF,TGTGCCACCAGCAGATTACAGCGGGACCAAGAGACCCAGTACTTC
TRBJ2-3,once,.,TRBV6-4,CASSAGLSSTDTQYF,TGTGCCAGCAGCGCCGGACTATCTAGCACAGATACGCAGTATTTT
TRBJ1-1,.,.,TRBV10-3,CATLKGMENTEAFF,TGTGCCACGCTTAAAGGGATGGAGAACACTGAAGCTTTCTTT
TRBJ2-2,.,.,TRBV6-1,CATPDRYTGELFF,TGTGCCACCCCAGACAGATACACCGGGGAGCTGTTTTTT
TRBJ1-2,.,TRBD1,TRBV25-1,CASSPDLGQGDYGYTF,TGTGCCAGCAGTCCAGATCTGGGACAGGGGGACTATGGCTACACCTTC
TRBJ2-1,.,TRBD1,TRBV13,CASSRPSSGDRDNEQFF,TGTGCCAGCAGCCGACCTTCCTCTGGAGACAGGGACAATGAGCAGTTCTTC
TRBJ1-1,.,.,TRBV9,CASSPSGGIMNTEAFF,TGTGCCAGCAGCCCCTCGGGAGGGATCATGAACACTGAAGCTTTCTTT
TRBJ1-1,.,.,TRBV28,CASSLSGATEAFF,TGTGCCAGCAGTTTATCGGGGGCGACTGAAGCTTTCTTT
TRBJ2-7,.,TRBD1,TRBV19,CASNQQGSRYEQYF,TGTGCCAGTAACCAACAGGGGTCTAGGTACGAGCAGTACTTC
TRBJ2-1,.,.,TRBV11-2,CASSPLRRNEQFF,TGTGCCAGCAGCCCCCTTAGGCGCAATGAGCAGTTCTTC
TRBJ1-1,.,.,TRBV15,CATSSLLRDTEAFF,TGTGCCACCAGCAGTCTACTCCGGGACACTGAAGCTTTCTTT
TRBJ2-3,.,TRBD2,TRBV5-8,CASSEGLAQDTQYF,TGTGCCAGCAGCGAAGGACTAGCACAAGATACGCAGTATTTT
TRBJ1-2,.,.,TRBV29-1,CSVNAGYGGYTF,TGCAGCGTCAACGCAGGTTACGGCGGCTACACCTTC
TRBJ2-7,.,TRBD1,TRBV23-1,CASSPGTGGSEQYF,TGCGCCAGCAGTCCCGGGACAGGGGGCTCCGAGCAGTACTTC
TRBJ1-1,.,TRBD1,TRBV4-2,CASSHQQGENTEAFF,TGTGCCAGCAGCCACCAACAGGGGGAAAACACTGAAGCTTTCTTT
TRBJ2-3,.,TRBD2,TRBV30,CAWAYSGRGSSTDTQYF,TGTGCCTGGGCCTATAGCGGGAGGGGCTCTAGCACAGATACGCAGTATTTT
TRBJ1-1,.,TRBD1,TRBV19,CASSPGDRGRAFF,TGTGCCAGTAGTCCCGGGGACAGGGGGCGAGCTTTCTTT
TRBJ2-3,once,TRBD2,TRBV2,CASSRLAGGPGDTQYF,TGTGCCAGCAGCCGACTAGCGGGAGGGCCGGGAGATACGCAGTATTTT
TRBJ1-5,.,.,TRBV6-6,CASSYSRDQPQHF,TGTGCCAGCAGTTACTCCCGAGATCAGCCCCAGCATTTT
TRBJ1-2,.,TRBD1,TRBV5-6,CASSLEQGAGGYTF,TGTGCCAGCAGCTTGGAGCAGGGGGCGGGAGGCTACACCTTC
TRBJ2-2,once,.,TRBV7-9,CASSDLAANTGELFF,TGTGCCAGCAGCGACCTAGCAGCGAACACCGGGGAGCTGTTTTTT
TRBJ1-1,.,.,TRBV9,CASSVGGEGRKDTEAFF,TGTGCCAGCAGCGTAGGGGGTGAGGGGAGGAAAGACACTGAAGCTTTCTTT
TRBJ1-1,.,TRBD1,TRBV30,CAWSAWDSYEAFF,TGTGCCTGGAGTGCATGGGACAGCTATGAAGCTTTCTTT
TRBJ1-2,.,.,TRBV6-5,CASSYRGLYGYTF,TGTGCCAGCAGTTACCGGGGACTCTATGGCTACACCTTC
TRBJ1-5,.,.,TRBV5-1,CASSLVHDGYSNQPQHF,TGCGCCAGCAGCTTGGTCCACGACGGGTATAGCAATCAGCCCCAGCATTTT
TRBJ1-2,.,.,TRBV5-1,CASSPGQNYGYTF,TGCGCCAGCAGCCCCGGACAGAACTATGGCTACACCTTC
TRBJ2-1,.,TRBD2,TRBV4-1,CASSQASGISYNEQFF,TGCGCCAGCAGCCAAGCTAGCGGAATCTCCTACAATGAGCAGTTCTTC
TRBJ2-7,.,.,TRBV4-3,CASSQDVVDPTYEQYF,TGCGCCAGCAGCCAAGATGTTGTGGACCCGACCTACGAGCAGTACTTC
TRBJ1-1,.,.,TRBV10-3,CAISRTEDEAFF,TGTGCCATCAGTAGGACAGAAGATGAAGCTTTCTTT
TRBJ2-7,.,.,TRBV20-1,CSARDTNEQYF,TGCAGTGCTAGAGATACGAACGAGCAGTACTTC
TRBJ1-1,.,.,TRBV7-8,CASSFAGMNTEAFF,TGTGCCAGCAGCTTTGCAGGAATGAACACTGAAGCTTTCTTT
TRBJ2-2,.,.,TRBV15,CATSRGPGTGELFF,TGTGCCACCAGCAGGGGTCCAGGCACCGGGGAGCTGTTTTTT
TRBJ1-2,.,.,TRBV5-1,CASSTLGDGYTF,TGCGCCAGCAGCACACTTGGGGATGGCTACACCTTC
TRBJ2-5,once,.,TRBV6-6,CASLTAETQYF,TGTGCCAGCCTAACAGCTGAGACCCAGTACTTC
TRBJ1-3,.,TRBD1,TRBV27,CASSARLTGDGNTIYF,TGTGCCAGCAGTGCGCGATTGACAGGGGATGGAAACACCATATATTTT
TRBJ1-5,.,.,TRBV7-2,CASSLGGGEPQHF,TGTGCCAGCAGCTTGGGGGGCGGGGAGCCCCAGCATTTT